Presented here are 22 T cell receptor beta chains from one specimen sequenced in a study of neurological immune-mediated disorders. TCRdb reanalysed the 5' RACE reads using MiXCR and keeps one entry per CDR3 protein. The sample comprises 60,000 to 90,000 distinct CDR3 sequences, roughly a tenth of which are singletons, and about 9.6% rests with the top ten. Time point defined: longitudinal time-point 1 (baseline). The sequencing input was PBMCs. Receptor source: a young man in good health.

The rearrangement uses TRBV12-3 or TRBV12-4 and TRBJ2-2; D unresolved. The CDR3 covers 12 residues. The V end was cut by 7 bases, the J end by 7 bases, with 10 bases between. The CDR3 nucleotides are TGTGCCAGCACAGTGGGTTTCGGGGAGCTGTTTTTT. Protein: CASTVGFGELFF.

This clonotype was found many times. CDR3: CASSSHWASYEQYF. CDR3 nucleotide sequence: TGTGCCAGCAGCTCCCATTGGGCTTCCTACGAGCAGTACTTC. The rearrangement uses TRBV7-2 and TRBJ2-7; D uncertain. The CDR3 runs 14 residues. V gave up 4 bases and J gave up 1 base, with 11 bases separating them. Per the germline V gene, CDR1 is SGHTA and CDR2 is FQGNSA.

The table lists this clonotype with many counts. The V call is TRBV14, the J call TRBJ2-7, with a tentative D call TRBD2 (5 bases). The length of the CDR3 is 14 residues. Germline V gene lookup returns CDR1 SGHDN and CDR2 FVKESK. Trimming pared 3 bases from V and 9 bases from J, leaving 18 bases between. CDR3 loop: CASSQASTLGGQYF. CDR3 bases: TGTGCCAGCAGCCAGGCTAGCACCCTCGGAGGGCAGTACTTC.

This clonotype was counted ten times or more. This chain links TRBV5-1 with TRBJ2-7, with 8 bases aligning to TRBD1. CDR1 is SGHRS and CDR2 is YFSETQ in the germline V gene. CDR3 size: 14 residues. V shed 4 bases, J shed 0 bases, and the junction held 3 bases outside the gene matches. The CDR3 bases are TGCGCCAGCAGCGGAGGACAGGGCTCCTACGAGCAGTACTTC. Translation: CASSGGQGSYEQYF. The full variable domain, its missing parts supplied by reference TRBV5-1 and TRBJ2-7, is KAGVTQTPRYLIKTRGQQVTLSCSPISGHRSVSWYQQTPGQGLQFLFEYFSETQRNKGNFPGRFSGRQFSNSRSEMNVSTLELGDSALYLCASSGGQGSYEQYFGPGTRLTVT.

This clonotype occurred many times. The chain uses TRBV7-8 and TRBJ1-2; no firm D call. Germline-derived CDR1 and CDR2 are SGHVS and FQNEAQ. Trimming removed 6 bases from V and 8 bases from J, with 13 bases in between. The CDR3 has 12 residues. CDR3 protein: CASSPGLEGYTF. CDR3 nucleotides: TGTGCCAGCAGTCCGGGGTTGGAAGGCTACACCTTC.

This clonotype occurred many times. CDR3 sequence (DNA): TGCAGTGCTAGACTGGCAGCCGGAGGATTGGAGCAGTTCTTC. It yields the protein CSARLAAGGLEQFF. The chain has TRBV20-1 and TRBJ2-1; D is perhaps TRBD2 (5 bases). The germline V and J ends were trimmed by 2 bases and 10 bases, with 18 bases remaining between them. The length of the CDR3 is 14 residues. Germline assignment: CDR1 DFQATT and CDR2 SNEGSKA (reference sequence).

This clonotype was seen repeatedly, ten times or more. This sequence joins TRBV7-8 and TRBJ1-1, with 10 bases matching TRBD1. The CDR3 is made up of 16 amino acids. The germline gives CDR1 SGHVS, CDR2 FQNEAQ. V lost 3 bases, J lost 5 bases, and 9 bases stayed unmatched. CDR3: CASSFARTGGETEAFF. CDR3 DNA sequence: TGTGCCAGCAGCTTTGCAAGGACAGGGGGAGAGACTGAAGCTTTCTTT.

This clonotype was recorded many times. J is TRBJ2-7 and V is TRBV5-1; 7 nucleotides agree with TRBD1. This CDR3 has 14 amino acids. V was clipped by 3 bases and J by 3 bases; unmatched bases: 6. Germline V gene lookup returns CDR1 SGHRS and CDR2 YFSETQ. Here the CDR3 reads CASSSTTGIYEQYF. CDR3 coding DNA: TGCGCCAGCAGCTCCACGACAGGGATCTACGAGCAGTACTTC.

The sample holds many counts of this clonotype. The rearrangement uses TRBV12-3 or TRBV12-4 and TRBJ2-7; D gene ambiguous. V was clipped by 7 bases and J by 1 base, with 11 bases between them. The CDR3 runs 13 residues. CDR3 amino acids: CASTPQNSYEQYF. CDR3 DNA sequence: TGTGCCAGCACCCCCCAGAATTCCTACGAGCAGTACTTC.

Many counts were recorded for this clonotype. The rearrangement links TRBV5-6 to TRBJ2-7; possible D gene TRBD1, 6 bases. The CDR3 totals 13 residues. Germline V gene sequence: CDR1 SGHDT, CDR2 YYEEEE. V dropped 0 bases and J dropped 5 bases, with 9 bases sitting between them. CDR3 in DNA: TGTGCCAGCAGCTTGGACAGGGTCGACGAGCAGTACTTC. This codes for CASSLDRVDEQYF.

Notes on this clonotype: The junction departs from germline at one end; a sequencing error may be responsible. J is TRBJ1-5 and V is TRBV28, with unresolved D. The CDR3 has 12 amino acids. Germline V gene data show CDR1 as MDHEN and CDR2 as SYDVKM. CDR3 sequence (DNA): TGTGCCAGCCGTTTTACCATTCAGCCCCAGCATTTT. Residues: CASRFTIQPQHF.

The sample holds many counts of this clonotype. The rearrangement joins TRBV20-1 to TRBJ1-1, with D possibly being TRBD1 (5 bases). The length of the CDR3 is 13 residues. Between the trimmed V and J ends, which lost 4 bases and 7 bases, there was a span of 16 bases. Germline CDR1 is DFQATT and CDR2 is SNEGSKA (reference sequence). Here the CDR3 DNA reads TGCAGTGCTACACGGGACGGAGGATATGAAGCTTTCTTT. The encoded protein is CSATRDGGYEAFF.

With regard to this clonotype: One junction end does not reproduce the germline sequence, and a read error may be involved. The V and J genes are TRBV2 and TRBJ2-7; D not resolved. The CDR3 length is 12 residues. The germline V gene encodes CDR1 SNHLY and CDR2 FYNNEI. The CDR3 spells CASTQESYEQHF. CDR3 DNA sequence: TGCGCCAGCACACAAGAGTCCTACGAGCAGCACTTC.

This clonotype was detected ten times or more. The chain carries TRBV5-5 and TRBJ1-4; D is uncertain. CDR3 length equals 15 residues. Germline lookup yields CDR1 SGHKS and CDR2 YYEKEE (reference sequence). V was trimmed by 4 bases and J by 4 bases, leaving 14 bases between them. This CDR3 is CASSRTGELNEKLFF. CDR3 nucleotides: TGTGCCAGCAGCCGAACGGGAGAGCTTAATGAAAAACTGTTTTTT.

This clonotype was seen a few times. The DNA of the CDR3 is TGTGCCAGCAGCTGGGGACAGGGGCACGAGCAGTACTTC. Translating gives CASSWGQGHEQYF. The V and J genes are TRBV7-9 and TRBJ2-7; 10 bases align to TRBD1. V gave up 4 bases and J gave up 5 bases; unmatched junction bases: 2. Germline CDR1 and CDR2: SEHNR and FQNEAQ (reference sequence). This CDR3 has 13 amino acids.

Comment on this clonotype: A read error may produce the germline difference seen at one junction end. The CDR3 is CVSRQRQGITSGNTIYF. The CDR3 DNA follows: TGTGTCAGCAGGCAAAGACAGGGTATCACCTCTGGAAACACCATATATTTT. J is TRBJ1-3 and V is TRBV4-2; TRBD1 matches 7 bases. Looked up from germline, CDR1 is LGHNA and CDR2 is YNFKEQ. This CDR3 spans 17 amino acids.

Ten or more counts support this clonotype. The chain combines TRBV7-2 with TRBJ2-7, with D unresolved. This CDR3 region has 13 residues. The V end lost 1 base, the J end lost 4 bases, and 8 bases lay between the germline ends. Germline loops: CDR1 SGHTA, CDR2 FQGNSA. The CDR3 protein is CASSLGLDYEQYF. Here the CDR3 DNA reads TGTGCCAGCAGCTTAGGTCTGGATTACGAGCAGTACTTC.

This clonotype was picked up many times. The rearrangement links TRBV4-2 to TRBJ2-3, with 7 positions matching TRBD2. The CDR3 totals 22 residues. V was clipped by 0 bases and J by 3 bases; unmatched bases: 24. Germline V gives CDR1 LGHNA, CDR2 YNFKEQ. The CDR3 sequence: CASSQEIPIGLAGDIGTDTQYF. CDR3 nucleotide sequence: TGTGCCAGCAGCCAAGAAATCCCAATCGGTTTGGCGGGAGATATCGGGACAGATACGCAGTATTTT.

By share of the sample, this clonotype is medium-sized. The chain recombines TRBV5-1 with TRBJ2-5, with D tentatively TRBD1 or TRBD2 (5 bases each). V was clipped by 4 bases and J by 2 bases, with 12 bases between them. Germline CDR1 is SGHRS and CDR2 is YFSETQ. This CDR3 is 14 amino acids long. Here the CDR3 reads CASSPWDLQETQYF. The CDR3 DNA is TGCGCCAGCAGCCCCTGGGACCTACAAGAGACCCAGTACTTC.

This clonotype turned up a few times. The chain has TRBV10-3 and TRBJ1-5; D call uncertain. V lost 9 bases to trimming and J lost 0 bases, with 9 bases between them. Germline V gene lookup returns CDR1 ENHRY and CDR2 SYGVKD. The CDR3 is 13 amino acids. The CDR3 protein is CAIQENSNQPQHF. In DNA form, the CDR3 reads TGTGCCATTCAGGAAAATAGCAATCAGCCCCAGCATTTT.

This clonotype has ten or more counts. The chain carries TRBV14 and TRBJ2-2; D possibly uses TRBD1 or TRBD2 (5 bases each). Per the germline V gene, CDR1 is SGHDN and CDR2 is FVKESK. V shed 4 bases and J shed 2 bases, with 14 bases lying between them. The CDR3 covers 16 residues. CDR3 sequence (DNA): TGTGCCAGCAGCCGCTGGGACGGACCAAACACCGGGGAGCTGTTTTTT. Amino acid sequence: CASSRWDGPNTGELFF.

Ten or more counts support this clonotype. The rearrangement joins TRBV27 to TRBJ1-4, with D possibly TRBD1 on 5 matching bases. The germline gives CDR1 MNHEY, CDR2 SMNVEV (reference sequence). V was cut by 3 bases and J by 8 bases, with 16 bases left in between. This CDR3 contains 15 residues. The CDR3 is CASSLEGPGWEKLFF. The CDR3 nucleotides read TGTGCCAGCAGTTTGGAGGGGCCAGGTTGGGAAAAACTGTTTTTT. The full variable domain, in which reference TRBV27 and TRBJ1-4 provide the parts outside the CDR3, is EAQVTQNPRYLITVTGKKLTVTCSQNMNHEYMSWYRQDPGLGLRQIYYSMNVEVTDKGDVPEGYKVSRKEKRNFPLILESPSPNQTSLYFCASSLEGPGWEKLFFGSGTQLSVL.